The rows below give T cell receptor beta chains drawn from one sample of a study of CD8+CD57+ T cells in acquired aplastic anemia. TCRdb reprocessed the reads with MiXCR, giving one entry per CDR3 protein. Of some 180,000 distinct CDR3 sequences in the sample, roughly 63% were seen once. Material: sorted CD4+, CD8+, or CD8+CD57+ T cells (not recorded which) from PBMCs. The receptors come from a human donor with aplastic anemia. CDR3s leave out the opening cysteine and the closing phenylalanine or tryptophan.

cdr3_aa: ASSYGARLPYEQY
v_call: TRBV6-5

cdr3_aa: ASRPGSYNEQF
v_call: TRBV11-2

cdr3_aa: ASSDRPATNEKLF
v_call: TRBV6-1

cdr3_aa: ASSLGGEDEQF
v_call: TRBV7-9

cdr3_aa: ASSPTSGRVNEQF
v_call: TRBV19

cdr3_aa: ASSVGHLSNEQF
v_call: TRBV9

cdr3_aa: SALVGALSGNTIY
v_call: TRBV29-1

cdr3_aa: ASHRDSNQPQH
v_call: TRBV19

cdr3_aa: ASTRSQGLYEQY
v_call: TRBV2

cdr3_aa: ASSQDGGGARDEQF
v_call: TRBV7-4

cdr3_aa: ASQWASNQPQH
v_call: TRBV19

cdr3_aa: ASGLGVEQY
v_call: TRBV12-3/TRBV12-4

cdr3_aa: SARDGNTIY
v_call: TRBV20-1

cdr3_aa: ASSFYGLEGYT
v_call: TRBV28

cdr3_aa: ASRGNTIY
v_call: TRBV7-2

cdr3_aa: ASSLARDSYSPLH
v_call: TRBV7-9

cdr3_aa: ASSSYRDSTDTQY
v_call: TRBV7-9

cdr3_aa: ASKAGSLSEAF
v_call: TRBV6-5

cdr3_aa: AWSVGSNQPQH
v_call: TRBV30

cdr3_aa: SARQHTGELF
v_call: TRBV20-1

cdr3_aa: ATSRTGISYNSPLH
v_call: TRBV15

cdr3_aa: ASSESTRELNTEAF
v_call: TRBV10-1

cdr3_aa: ASSPQDTDTQY
v_call: TRBV6-5

cdr3_aa: ASLGGGLGNSPLH
v_call: TRBV7-2

cdr3_aa: SVGSTQTGGGTEAF
v_call: TRBV29-1

cdr3_aa: ASSQVVPGTGRPDTEAF
v_call: TRBV4-1

cdr3_aa: ASSLGGFDIQY
v_call: TRBV6-4

cdr3_aa: SVRQGGDTQY
v_call: TRBV29-1

cdr3_aa: AISGGQASSYEQY
v_call: TRBV10-3

cdr3_aa: SLGPRTGELF
v_call: TRBV29-1

cdr3_aa: ASRGSLNTGELF
v_call: TRBV25-1

cdr3_aa: SARDSGHLDNEQF
v_call: TRBV20-1

cdr3_aa: ATSKDRIGLNEQF
v_call: TRBV15

cdr3_aa: ASGDRGTSYNSPLH
v_call: TRBV5-8

cdr3_aa: AGSEGAGTPNQPQH
v_call: TRBV6-1

cdr3_aa: ASSPDRVETQY
v_call: TRBV6-4

cdr3_aa: ASSLRGGPYNEQY
v_call: TRBV11-3

cdr3_aa: ATSGRSTGELF
v_call: TRBV24-1

cdr3_aa: ASSPGLALETQY
v_call: TRBV5-1

cdr3_aa: SATGLAGPLSSYEQY
v_call: TRBV20-1

cdr3_aa: ASSTGTINEQF
v_call: TRBV10-2

cdr3_aa: ASSVGTQY
v_call: TRBV9

cdr3_aa: ASSDPPGRRADTRY
v_call: TRBV25-1

cdr3_aa: ASSLGGGNYEQY
v_call: TRBV5-1

cdr3_aa: ASSLAVAGSTEAF
v_call: TRBV7-6

cdr3_aa: SARVDSASEQY
v_call: TRBV20-1

cdr3_aa: SASGRGSNEQF
v_call: TRBV20-1

cdr3_aa: ASSRSAQTVGEQY
v_call: TRBV12-3/TRBV12-4

cdr3_aa: ASNQGGSTGELF
v_call: TRBV2

cdr3_aa: ASSVSSTANYGYT
v_call: TRBV9

cdr3_aa: ASSLGYERSYNSPLH
v_call: TRBV5-5

cdr3_aa: SARMAGYETQY
v_call: TRBV20-1

cdr3_aa: ASSSTGEGNTIY
v_call: TRBV7-9

cdr3_aa: ATGGGNAYEQY
v_call: TRBV7-8